These 28 T cell receptor beta chains originate from one sample sequenced in a study of blood T cells in healthy people across ages. Alongside a J-beta primer mix, a sample-barcoded 5' primer served in a second PCR lasting about 6 to 11 cycles. Each CDR3 protein is one row after TCRdb ran MiXCR on the 5' RACE reads. The sample yields around 780,000 distinct CDR3 sequences, 25% to 30% seen once. The data were also submitted as part of a second study, on T cells of mothers and their children.

Input material: blood. The source of these receptors is a boy aged 5-17 years in good health.

This chain links TRBV19 with TRBJ1-5; D ambiguous. The CDR3 spans 14 residues. The germline gives CDR1 LNHDA, CDR2 SQIVND (reference sequence). V lost 1 base and J 5 bases, leaving 9 bases between the germline ends. CDR3 in amino acids: CASSIAPPHQPQHF. Written as DNA, the CDR3 is TGTGCCAGTAGTATAGCTCCCCCCCATCAGCCCCAGCATTTT. Based on the CDR3 plus reference TRBV19 and TRBJ1-5, the full variable domain is DGGITQSPKYLFRKEGQNVTLSCEQNLNHDAMYWYRQDPGQGLRLIYYSQIVNDFQKGDIAEGYSVSREKKESFPLTVTSAQKNPTAFYLCASSIAPPHQPQHFGDGTRLSIL.

This clonotype was seen a few times. The V call is TRBV7-9, the J call TRBJ2-3; D gene uncertain. The CDR3 totals 16 residues. Germline lookup yields CDR1 SEHNR and CDR2 FQNEAQ (reference sequence). V lost 6 bases to trimming and J lost 3 bases, with 19 bases between them. Written as DNA, the CDR3 is TGTGCCAGCAGGGTCCCCGCGGCTAATGGGACAGATACGCAGTATTTT. Protein sequence: CASRVPAANGTDTQYF.

This clonotype came up a few times. This could be a read error, since a much larger clone is one nucleotide away. This chain joins TRBV12-3 or TRBV12-4 and TRBJ2-1; 12 nucleotides align to TRBD2. J lost 9 bases, V lost 3 bases, and 6 bases had no gene match. This CDR3 region has 15 residues. CDR3: CASSFTSGGNSEQFF. The CDR3 DNA reads TGTGCCAGCAGTTTCACTAGCGGGGGGAACAGTGAGCAGTTCTTC.

This clonotype was observed a few times. The chain's CDR3 is CASSQGGRNQPQHF. In DNA form, the CDR3 reads TGTGCCAGCAGTCAGGGGGGTCGGAATCAGCCCCAGCATTTT. V usage is TRBV7-9 and J usage is TRBJ1-5; TRBD1 matches at 7 bases. The length of the CDR3 is 14 residues. The V segment lost 6 bases and the J segment 4 bases; nucleotides outside the gene matches: 6. The germline V gene has CDR1 SEHNR and CDR2 FQNEAQ (reference sequence). The full variable domain, in which reference TRBV7-9 and TRBJ1-5 provide the parts outside the CDR3, is DTGVSQNPRHKITKRGQNVTFRCDPISEHNRLYWYRQTLGQGPEFLTYFQNEAQLEKSRLLSDRFSAERPKGSFSTLEIQRTEQGDSAMYLCASSQGGRNQPQHFGDGTRLSIL.

V usage is TRBV11-2 and J usage is TRBJ2-7, with a possible D match to TRBD2 (7 bases). Germline V gene data show CDR1 as SGHAT and CDR2 as FQNNGV. Trimming took off 0 bases at V and 3 bases at J, with 12 bases between the two ends. CDR3 length equals 15 residues. The CDR3 sequence is CASSLERGPIYEQYF. The DNA of the CDR3 is TGTGCCAGCAGCTTAGAGCGGGGGCCTATCTACGAGCAGTACTTC.

This rearrangement joins TRBV20-1 to TRBJ2-5; D possibly uses TRBD1 or TRBD2 (5 bases each). The CDR3 extends over 17 amino acids. Germline V gives CDR1 DFQATT, CDR2 SNEGSKA (reference sequence). Trimming left V 3 bases short and J 5 bases short, with 25 bases between. The CDR3 reads CSASRSRGTPASETQYF. DNA of the CDR3: TGCAGTGCTAGTAGAAGCAGAGGGACCCCCGCATCCGAGACCCAGTACTTC.

V usage is TRBV29-1 and J usage is TRBJ2-6, with 11 bases matching TRBD1. This CDR3 comprises 16 residues. The J segment lost 2 bases and the V segment lost 7 bases, leaving 7 bases of the junction unmatched. Per germline, CDR1 SQVTM and CDR2 ANQGSEA. The CDR3 coding sequence is TGCAGCGCCAGGACAGGGGGCTTGGCTGGGGCCAACGTCCTGACTTTC. This sequence encodes CSARTGGLAGANVLTF.

This clonotype was observed a few times. The chain uses TRBV20-1 and TRBJ2-3; perhaps TRBD1 as D (5 bases). Looked up from germline, CDR1 is DFQATT and CDR2 is SNEGSKA (reference sequence). V was clipped by 7 bases and J by 1 base, with 12 bases between them. This CDR3 is 13 amino acids long. The CDR3 region is CSGRQPGTDTQYF. In DNA form, the CDR3 reads TGCAGTGGGAGACAGCCAGGCACAGATACGCAGTATTTT.

This clonotype was seen more than once but under ten times. The chain is built from TRBV7-9 and TRBJ1-1; D unclear. CDR3 length: 14 residues. CDR1 and CDR2 from the germline V gene are SEHNR and FQNEAQ (reference sequence). V gave up 3 bases and J gave up 1 base, with 9 bases separating them. The CDR3: CASSFASENTEAFF. Written as DNA, the CDR3 is TGTGCCAGCAGCTTTGCTTCAGAGAACACTGAAGCTTTCTTT.

This clonotype came up a few times. The V and J genes are TRBV28 and TRBJ1-2; weak D call: TRBD1 (5 bases). V lost 4 bases to trimming and J lost 3 bases, with 12 bases between them. The CDR3 covers 14 residues. CDR1 and CDR2 (germline): MDHEN, SYDVKM. The CDR3 spells CASSSMAGHYGYTF. DNA for the CDR3: TGTGCCAGCAGTTCCATGGCGGGGCACTATGGCTACACCTTC.

This clonotype was seen only a few times. The chain joins TRBV20-1 to TRBJ2-7; 8 nucleotides align to TRBD1. With V trimmed by 2 bases and J by 3 bases, 6 bases remained unmatched. This CDR3 is 14 amino acids long. Germline CDR1 DFQATT, CDR2 SNEGSKA (reference sequence). The CDR3: CSARSIDRGYEQYF. The CDR3 DNA sequence: TGCAGTGCTAGATCCATTGACAGGGGCTACGAGCAGTACTTC.

This sequence joins TRBV28 and TRBJ2-7; the D gene could be TRBD1 or TRBD2 (5 bases each). Trimming shortened V by 4 bases and J by 3 bases, and 28 bases separated the two germline ends. Germline CDR1 reads MDHEN; CDR2 reads SYDVKM. The CDR3 spans 19 residues. CDR3 amino acids: CASSSPIQDPGRRYYEQYF. In DNA form, the CDR3 reads TGTGCCAGCAGTTCACCAATCCAGGATCCGGGACGTAGGTACTACGAGCAGTACTTC. The full variable domain, its missing parts supplied by reference TRBV28 and TRBJ2-7, is DVKVTQSSRYLVKRTGEKVFLECVQDMDHENMFWYRQDPGLGLRLIYFSYDVKMKEKGDIPEGYSVSREKKERFSLILESASTNQTSMYLCASSSPIQDPGRRYYEQYFGPGTRLTVT.

The chain links TRBV3-1 to TRBJ1-2; D call uncertain. The CDR3 is 14 amino acids. Germline V gives CDR1 LGHDT, CDR2 YNNKEL (reference sequence). V was clipped by 4 bases and J by 0 bases, with 9 bases between them. CDR3 residues: CASSPAPANYGYTF. CDR3 nucleotide sequence: TGTGCCAGCAGCCCCGCTCCCGCTAACTATGGCTACACCTTC.

This clonotype has only a few counts. The rearrangement joins TRBV12-3 or TRBV12-4 to TRBJ1-4; possible D gene TRBD1, 5 bases. The CDR3 length is 16 residues. Trimming left V 4 bases short and J 8 bases short, with 20 bases between. The CDR3: CASSSRPGTYGEKLFF. The DNA of the CDR3 is TGTGCCAGCAGTTCTCGACCCGGGACCTACGGGGAAAAACTGTTTTTT.

CDR3 sequence (DNA): TGTGCCAGCAGTTTCCCCTCATTCCGGGGACCCGAAGCGGGCTACACCTTC. This codes for CASSFPSFRGPEAGYTF. V gene TRBV12-3 or TRBV12-4 combines with J gene TRBJ1-2, with a possible D match to TRBD1 (5 bases). This CDR3 region has 17 residues. V shed 3 bases and J shed 8 bases, with 25 bases lying between them.

This clonotype occurred a few times. The gene calls are TRBV6-6 and TRBJ2-1, with 8 bases aligning to TRBD2. The CDR3 has 15 amino acids. Germline V CDR1 and CDR2: MNHNY, SVGAGI (reference sequence). The junction had 10 bases not matched to a gene; V was cut back by 6 bases and J by 6 bases. CDR3 coding DNA: TGTGCCAGCAGGGCCGGGACTAGTAGGGGCAATGAGCAGTTCTTC. It encodes CASRAGTSRGNEQFF.

The rearrangement uses TRBV20-1 and TRBJ2-5, with TRBD2 identical over 10 bases. The closer fit of TRBJ2-7 to the DNA end suggests the J call may be wrong. The CDR3 length is 13 residues. Germline values: CDR1 DFQATT, CDR2 SNEGSKA (reference sequence). CDR3 in amino acids: CSATAGGPYEQYF. DNA for the CDR3: TGCAGTGCTACAGCGGGGGGGCCCTACGAGCAGTACTTC.

The chain combines TRBV27 with TRBJ1-5, with 8 nucleotides matching TRBD1. Germline V CDR1 and CDR2: MNHEY, SMNVEV (reference sequence). The CDR3 is 14 residues long. The J segment lost 7 bases and the V segment lost 5 bases, leaving 7 bases of the junction unmatched. CDR3 loop: CASSPQGADQPQHF. In DNA, the CDR3 is TGTGCCAGCAGTCCCCAGGGGGCAGACCAGCCCCAGCATTTT.

A few counts support this clonotype. V is TRBV7-3 and J is TRBJ2-1, with TRBD2 matching over 12 bases. The CDR3 is 19 residues long. Unmatched junction bases numbered 20, after V lost 4 bases and J lost 10 bases. Germline V gives CDR1 SGHTA, CDR2 FQGTGA. The CDR3 DNA reads as TGTGCCAGCAGCTCCGAAACTAAGAAGCTAGCGGGGGGGCCACAGGAGCAGTTCTTC. Its protein product is CASSSETKKLAGGPQEQFF.

This clonotype came up a few times. A junction boundary mismatches the germline segment, possibly from a read error. This chain joins TRBV7-8 and TRBJ1-6, with D possibly being TRBD1 (5 bases). Looked up from germline, CDR1 is SGHVS and CDR2 is FQNEAQ. The CDR3 runs to 16 residues. In nucleotides, the CDR3 is TGTGTCAGCAGCCAATTCCCGGACGGGGCCAGCTCACCCCTCCACTTT. Its translation is CVSSQFPDGASSPLHF. The complete variable domain, with remaining parts taken from reference TRBV7-8 and TRBJ1-6, reads GAGVSQSPRYKVAKRGQDVALRCDPISGHVSLFWYQQALGQGPEFLTYFQNEAQLDKSGLPSDRFFAERPEGSVSTLKIQRTQQEDSAVYLCVSSQFPDGASSPLHFGNGTRLTVT.

This clonotype was picked up a small number of times. The rearrangement links TRBV11-1 to TRBJ2-7; the D gene could be TRBD1 or TRBD2 (5 bases each). The V end lost 6 bases, the J end lost 0 bases, and 15 bases lay between the germline ends. CDR1 and CDR2 from the germline V gene are SGHAT and FQDESV (reference sequence). The CDR3 is made up of 15 amino acids. This CDR3 is CASSRAGTDSYEQYF. CDR3 bases: TGTGCCAGCAGTCGCGCCGGGACCGACTCCTACGAGCAGTACTTC.

This chain links TRBV6-6 with TRBJ2-5; D not certain. Per germline, CDR1 MNHNY and CDR2 SVGAGI (reference sequence). The V and J ends lost 2 bases and 3 bases respectively, with 13 bases between them. The CDR3 runs to 15 residues. The CDR3, as DNA: TGTGCCAGCAGTTACCGGCGGATCCGAGAAGAGACCCAGTACTTC. It codes for CASSYRRIREETQYF.

The chain recombines TRBV7-6 with TRBJ2-5, with 10 bases aligning to TRBD2. This CDR3 comprises 16 residues. Germline V gene lookup returns CDR1 SGHVS and CDR2 FNYEAQ. V shed 3 bases, J shed 0 bases, and the junction held 4 bases outside the gene matches. For the CDR3, the DNA is TGTGCCAGCAGCTTTGAAGCGGGGGGGGACCAAGAGACCCAGTACTTC. Encoded protein: CASSFEAGGDQETQYF. The full variable domain, rest sourced from reference TRBV7-6 and TRBJ2-5, is GAGVSQSPRYKVTKRGQDVALRCDPISGHVSLYWYRQALGQGPEFLTYFNYEAQQDKSGLPNDRFSAERPEGSISTLTIQRTEQRDSAMYRCASSFEAGGDQETQYFGPGTRLLVL.

This clonotype has just a few counts. V gene TRBV29-1 combines with J gene TRBJ1-2, with D possibly TRBD1 on 5 matching bases. Germline loops: CDR1 SQVTM, CDR2 ANQGSEA. The CDR3 is 13 amino acids. V dropped 3 bases and J dropped 7 bases, with 15 bases sitting between them. The DNA for the CDR3 is TGCAGCGTTGATAAAGGGGCGACGGGTGGCTACACCTTC. This translates into CSVDKGATGGYTF.

The sample holds a few counts of this clonotype. The V and J genes are TRBV29-1 and TRBJ1-4; 7 positions match TRBD1. Germline values: CDR1 SQVTM, CDR2 ANQGSEA. The CDR3 spans 13 residues. With V trimmed by 7 bases and J by 11 bases, 13 bases remained unmatched. In DNA, the CDR3 is TGCAGCGCACGACAGGGCATCGGTGAGAAACTGTTTTTT. As protein: CSARQGIGEKLFF.

This clonotype was observed a few times. The junction and the germline gene differ at one end; a read error may be behind it. V gene TRBV12-3 or TRBV12-4 combines with J gene TRBJ2-7; D not certain. This CDR3 is 13 amino acids long. For the CDR3, the DNA is TGTGCCAGCAGTTTAGGGGTGCTTGGTTCCGCAAACTTC. It yields the protein CASSLGVLGSANF.

This clonotype was found a few times. The chain employs TRBV20-1 and TRBJ2-5; D perhaps matches TRBD2 (7 bases). Germline V gives CDR1 DFQATT, CDR2 SNEGSKA (reference sequence). V lost 1 base and J lost 4, with 13 bases in between. This CDR3 has 14 amino acids. This CDR3 reads CSARVGGGGETQYF. In DNA form, the CDR3 reads TGCAGTGCTAGAGTCGGGGGAGGGGGAGAGACCCAGTACTTC.

The gene calls are TRBV6-1 and TRBJ2-7; TRBD1 agrees at 12 bases. The CDR3 runs to 13 residues. Trimming cost V 11 bases and J 5 bases; bases outside gene matches: 7. CDR1 is MNHNS, CDR2 SASEGT, per germline. CDR3: CAGTGQGADEQYF. The CDR3 DNA reads TGTGCCGGCACGGGACAGGGGGCGGACGAGCAGTACTTC.